These 7 T cell receptor beta chains share one sample of origin, sequenced in a study of T cell responses to AZD1222 COVID-19 vaccine. Clones were sequenced by immunoSEQ multiplex PCR, and TCRdb holds only the in-frame ones, with some missing. The sample carries fewer than 90,000 clones, 75% to 90% recorded once. Sequenced here: peripheral blood, sampled on day 0 of AZD1222 vaccination. These receptors were collected from an adult in good health.

This clone occurred a few times. This chain uses TRBV7-9 with TRBJ1-1; 8 bases line up with TRBD1. The CDR3 length is 13 residues. Looked up from germline, CDR1 is SEHNR and CDR2 is FQNEAQ (reference sequence). Trimming cost V 5 bases and J 5 bases; bases outside gene matches: 4. The CDR3 here is CASSGQGITEAFF. The CDR3 DNA sequence: TGTGCCAGCAGCGGACAGGGAATAACTGAAGCTTTCTTT.

The V call is TRBV5-1, the J call TRBJ1-2; 8 bases are a match to TRBD1. This CDR3 region has 15 residues. Germline CDR1 is SGHRS and CDR2 is YFSETQ. After removal of 4 bases from V and 8 bases from J, the junction contained 13 bases not matched to a gene. The CDR3: CASSLPPQGAEGYTF. DNA for the CDR3: TGCGCCAGCAGCCTCCCACCCCAGGGGGCGGAGGGCTACACCTTC. The whole variable domain, remainder taken from reference TRBV5-1 and TRBJ1-2, is KAGVTQTPRYLIKTRGQQVTLSCSPISGHRSVSWYQQTPGQGLQFLFEYFSETQRNKGNFPGRFSGRQFSNSRSEMNVSTLELGDSALYLCASSLPPQGAEGYTFGSGTRLTVV.

This chain connects TRBV5-5 to TRBJ1-2; D gene unclear. Between the trimmed V and J ends, which lost 6 bases and 2 bases, there was a span of 17 bases. Germline-derived CDR1 and CDR2 are SGHKS and YYEKEE (reference sequence). The length of the CDR3 is 15 residues. The CDR3 is CASNRAIEPNYGYTF. As DNA, the CDR3 is TGTGCCAGCAACCGGGCCATAGAGCCGAACTATGGCTACACCTTC.

J is TRBJ2-1 and V is TRBV18; the D is unclear. Trimming left V 3 bases short and J 3 bases short, with 12 bases between. The germline gives CDR1 KGHSH, CDR2 LQKENI. This CDR3 comprises 15 residues. The CDR3 DNA sequence: TGTGCCAGCTCACCCCCATCCCTCAACTACAATGAGCAGTTCTTC. Translation: CASSPPSLNYNEQFF.

This chain joins TRBV14 and TRBJ2-3; 9 bases map to TRBD1. The V and J ends lost 7 bases and 0 bases, in that order; junction bases with no gene match: 8. The CDR3 contains 16 residues. Germline-derived CDR1 and CDR2 are SGHDN and FVKESK. CDR3 bases: TGTGCCAGCACGTCCTCCGGGACAGGGAGCACAGATACGCAGTATTTT. It codes for CASTSSGTGSTDTQYF.

In this sample, this clone turned up once. This rearrangement joins TRBV28 to TRBJ1-2, with D tentatively TRBD1 (5 bases). Germline-derived CDR1 and CDR2 are MDHEN and SYDVKM. The CDR3 is 12 amino acids. V lost 5 bases and J lost 2, with 6 bases in between. CDR3 region: CASSTGNYGYTF. The CDR3 bases are TGTGCCAGCAGTACAGGAAACTATGGCTACACCTTC.

This clone has only one observation. The CDR3 nucleotides read TGTGCCAGCTCCCCCCGGGACAAAAAATTTACGAACACCGGGGAGCTGTTTTTT. Translated, it gives CASSPRDKKFTNTGELFF. The V and J genes are TRBV18 and TRBJ2-2, with a tentative D call TRBD1 (6 bases). This CDR3 has 18 amino acids. With 6 bases removed from V and 0 bases from J, the gap between germline ends came to 20 bases. CDR1 is KGHSH and CDR2 is LQKENI in the germline V gene.